This passage covers 28 T cell receptor beta chains from one sample sequenced in a study of blood T cells in healthy people across ages (dated by TCRdb to about 2015). Libraries were built with 5' RACE. Instrument used: Illumina HiSeq 2500. A second PCR of about 7 to 12 cycles was performed with a sample-barcoded 5' primer and a J-beta primer mix. The public reads were quality trimmed at Q25 with fastp and then assembled into clones with MiXCR by TCRdb, keeping productive beta chains. Duplicate CDR3 protein sequences are folded into a single record with the most common DNA and genes. The sample table records approximately 1.5 million distinct CDR3 sequences; approximately 43% of these occur just once. In total, the top ten clones hold under 5% of the sample. Material: blood. These receptors all come from a woman in her late teens or twenties in good health.

The rearrangement joins TRBV6-5 to TRBJ2-1; TRBD2 aligns across 12 bases. CDR3 length: 16 residues. Germline V gene data show CDR1 as MNHEY and CDR2 as SVGAGI. V shed 6 bases and J 2 bases; nucleotides not matched to a gene: 5. CDR3 bases: TGTGCCAGCAGCAGACGGACTAGCGGGGCCTACAATGAGCAGTTCTTC. Translating it yields CASSRRTSGAYNEQFF.

This clonotype was counted only a few times. The V and J genes are TRBV6-2 or TRBV6-3 and TRBJ1-2; D gene unclear. Germline V gives CDR1 MNHEY, CDR2 SVGEGT. CDR3 length equals 12 residues. V lost 7 bases, J lost 4 bases, and 10 bases lay in between. CDR3 in amino acids: CASTDNAYGYTF. The CDR3 nucleotides read TGTGCCAGCACCGACAACGCCTATGGCTACACCTTC.

This clonotype was found a few times. The genes are TRBV4-1 and TRBJ2-6; no definite D call. The CDR3 runs to 15 residues. CDR1 is MGHRA, CDR2 YSYEKL, per germline. The germline V and J ends were trimmed by 0 bases and 0 bases, with 3 bases remaining between them. The CDR3 DNA reads TGCGCCAGCAGCCAAGAGTACTCTGGGGCCAACGTCCTGACTTTC. Its protein product is CASSQEYSGANVLTF.

This chain joins TRBV28 and TRBJ2-3; no reliable D call. The CDR3 length is 11 residues. V lost 7 bases and J 4 bases, leaving 6 bases between the germline ends. CDR1 is MDHEN, CDR2 SYDVKM, per germline. The chain's CDR3 is CASTAADTQYF. CDR3 sequence (DNA): TGTGCCAGCACCGCGGCAGATACGCAGTATTTT. The full variable domain, its missing parts supplied by reference TRBV28 and TRBJ2-3, is DVKVTQSSRYLVKRTGEKVFLECVQDMDHENMFWYRQDPGLGLRLIYFSYDVKMKEKGDIPEGYSVSREKKERFSLILESASTNQTSMYLCASTAADTQYFGPGTRLTVL.

This chain joins TRBV7-2 and TRBJ2-1; 10 bases are a match to TRBD1. This CDR3 contains 16 residues. With 0 bases clipped from V and 4 bases from J, the junction kept 3 bases outside the gene matches. CDR1 is SGHTA and CDR2 is FQGNSA in the germline V gene. In DNA, the CDR3 is TGTGCCAGCAGCTTAGCTGGGACAGGGGCTTACAATGAGCAGTTCTTC. This sequence encodes CASSLAGTGAYNEQFF.

The chain uses TRBV2 and TRBJ2-1; D perhaps matches TRBD2 (6 bases). This CDR3 spans 14 amino acids. Germline V gene data show CDR1 as SNHLY and CDR2 as FYNNEI. The V end lost 3 bases, the J end lost 4 bases, and 10 bases lay between the germline ends. The CDR3 DNA follows: TGTGCCAGCAGTGAGGCGGGACTTTACAATGAGCAGTTCTTC. This sequence encodes CASSEAGLYNEQFF.

This clonotype was detected only a few times. This chain joins TRBV19 and TRBJ1-5; 7 bases align to TRBD1. Germline CDR1 LNHDA, CDR2 SQIVND (reference sequence). This CDR3 has 15 amino acids. J gave up 6 bases and V 1 base, and 6 bases lay outside the gene matches. The CDR3: CASSIGQGLPQPQHF. The CDR3 bases are TGTGCCAGTAGTATAGGACAGGGTCTACCTCAGCCCCAGCATTTT.

This clonotype was found a few times. The chain uses TRBV20-1 and TRBJ2-1, with 11 bases identical to TRBD2. The CDR3 runs to 14 residues. The germline CDR1 and CDR2 sequences are DFQATT and SNEGSKA (reference sequence). J lost 7 bases, V lost 3 bases, and 5 bases had no gene match. The CDR3: CSASALAGVNEQFF. The CDR3 bases are TGCAGTGCTAGTGCACTAGCGGGGGTTAATGAGCAGTTCTTC.

V is TRBV4-1 and J is TRBJ2-2; 8 nucleotides align to TRBD2. The ends lost 1 base at V and 0 bases at J; junction bases unmatched: 1. CDR1 is MGHRA, CDR2 YSYEKL, per germline. CDR3 length: 16 amino acids. The CDR3 sequence is CASSQAAGANTGELFF. CDR3 coding DNA: TGCGCCAGCAGCCAAGCAGCGGGGGCGAACACCGGGGAGCTGTTTTTT.

This chain uses TRBV7-9 with TRBJ2-7, with D possibly called TRBD1 or TRBD2 (5 bases each). This CDR3 has 13 residues. CDR1 and CDR2 (germline): SEHNR, FQNEAQ (reference sequence). V lost 6 bases, J lost 6 bases, and 15 bases lay in between. The CDR3 nucleotides read TGTGCCAGCAGAAACTTGGCAGGGAGCGAGCAGTACTTC. Protein: CASRNLAGSEQYF.

The rearrangement links TRBV20-1 to TRBJ2-1, with 11 bases fitting TRBD2. Germline V gives CDR1 DFQATT, CDR2 SNEGSKA (reference sequence). The CDR3 consists of 15 residues. V was pared by 1 base and J by 5 bases, with 4 bases of the junction left unmatched. In DNA form, the CDR3 reads TGCAGTGCTAGAGGACTAGCGGGGCTCCACAATGAGCAGTTCTTC. This encodes CSARGLAGLHNEQFF.

This chain connects TRBV11-2 to TRBJ2-1, with 9 bases that match TRBD2. CDR1 SGHAT and CDR2 FQNNGV come from the germline V gene. J lost 8 bases, V lost 0 bases, and 8 bases had no gene match. The CDR3 is made up of 16 amino acids. The CDR3 DNA follows: TGTGCCAGCAGCTTAGATCTTGCGGGAGGGCCATATGAGCAGTTCTTC. It codes for CASSLDLAGGPYEQFF.

There are many counts of this clonotype. This chain links TRBV2 with TRBJ2-1; D is undetermined. Germline V lookup: CDR1 SNHLY, CDR2 FYNNEI. This CDR3 contains 13 residues. Trimming took 0 bases from V and 4 from J, leaving 4 bases between them. DNA of the CDR3: TGTGCCAGCAGTGAAGCAGGATACAATGAGCAGTTCTTC. Protein sequence: CASSEAGYNEQFF.

The chain carries TRBV6-2 or TRBV6-3 and TRBJ2-1, with 11 nucleotides matching TRBD2. CDR3 length: 19 amino acids. CDR1 is MNHEY and CDR2 is SVGEGT in the germline V gene. V shed 2 bases, J shed 4 bases, and the junction held 13 bases outside the gene matches. In nucleotides, the CDR3 is TGTGCCAGCAGTTACGCAAAATCTAGCGGGAGGCCTTCTTACAATGAGCAGTTCTTC. It specifies CASSYAKSSGRPSYNEQFF.

This clonotype occurred many times. The gene calls are TRBV20-1 and TRBJ1-6, with a tentative D call TRBD1 (5 bases). The germline CDR1 and CDR2 sequences are DFQATT and SNEGSKA (reference sequence). Trimming took off 0 bases at V and 4 bases at J, with 7 bases between the two ends. CDR3 length: 14 residues. CDR3 region: CSARDRGYNSPLHF. In DNA, the CDR3 is TGCAGTGCTAGAGATAGGGGTTATAATTCACCCCTCCACTTT.

The count of this clonotype is one. The V and J genes are TRBV5-1 and TRBJ2-1; 10 nucleotides line up with TRBD1. The DNA end lines up better with TRBJ2-7; the J call may be wrong. The CDR3 totals 16 residues. The germline CDR1 and CDR2 sequences are SGHRS and YFSETQ. This CDR3 is CASSAGQGIVYNEQYF. DNA of the CDR3: TGCGCCAGCAGCGCGGGACAGGGGATTGTCTACAATGAGCAGTACTTC.

The chain couples TRBV5-1 to TRBJ1-2; TRBD1 might be the D (6 bases). The germline V gene encodes CDR1 SGHRS and CDR2 YFSETQ. CDR3 length: 15 residues. Trimming stripped 4 bases from V and 4 bases from J, with 17 bases between. CDR3 amino acids: CASSGRDNDLYGYTF. The CDR3, as DNA: TGCGCCAGCAGCGGCCGGGACAACGATCTCTATGGCTACACCTTC.

A few counts support this clonotype. The gene calls are TRBV12-3 or TRBV12-4 and TRBJ1-5, with D possibly matching TRBD1 (5 bases). V was trimmed by 8 bases and J by 8 bases, leaving 16 bases between them. The CDR3 is 13 amino acids. CDR3 protein: CASAGPPQKPQHF. The CDR3 nucleotides are TGTGCCAGCGCAGGGCCCCCCCAAAAGCCCCAGCATTTT.

This clonotype was picked up a small number of times. The chain combines TRBV7-9 with TRBJ2-1, with a weak D call TRBD1 (6 bases). The CDR3 spans 14 residues. V lost 0 bases, J lost 10 bases, and 13 bases lay in between. Germline values: CDR1 SEHNR, CDR2 FQNEAQ (reference sequence). CDR3 residues: CASSLAVLGTEQFF. CDR3 DNA: TGTGCCAGCAGCTTAGCCGTACTAGGGACAGAGCAGTTCTTC.

Note on this clonotype: Germline and junction disagree at one end, which may indicate a read error. The chain recombines TRBV27 with TRBJ1-1; TRBD1 aligns across 8 bases. Germline-derived CDR1 and CDR2 are MNHEY and SMNVEV (reference sequence). The CDR3 consists of 14 residues. As DNA, the CDR3 is TGTACCAGCAGTAAACAGGGGGGGAACACTGAAGCTTTCTTT. This codes for CTSSKQGGNTEAFF.

The genes are TRBV4-1 and TRBJ2-3; maybe TRBD2 (6 bases). Trimming removed 0 bases from V and 4 bases from J, with 17 bases in between. Germline V gene data show CDR1 as MGHRA and CDR2 as YSYEKL. The CDR3 totals 17 residues. CDR3 protein: CASSQDGLAIGADTQYF. As DNA, the CDR3 is TGCGCCAGCAGCCAAGATGGGCTAGCGATTGGCGCAGATACGCAGTATTTT.

There are a few counts of this clonotype. The chain has TRBV12-3 or TRBV12-4 and TRBJ1-1; D gene ambiguous. V dropped 8 bases and J dropped 1 base, with 8 bases sitting between them. The CDR3 runs to 12 residues. In nucleotides, the CDR3 is TGTGCCAGCGGGCAAAGGAACACTGAAGCTTTCTTT. Amino acid sequence: CASGQRNTEAFF.

The chain carries TRBV5-6 and TRBJ2-1; TRBD1 is a possible D gene (6 bases). The DNA end lines up better with TRBJ2-7; the J call may be wrong. Germline-derived CDR1 and CDR2 are SGHDT and YYEEEE. CDR3 length: 16 residues. CDR3 in amino acids: CASSLDRTSSYNEQYF. The DNA for the CDR3 is TGTGCCAGCAGCTTAGACAGGACGAGCTCCTACAATGAGCAGTACTTC.

This chain joins TRBV27 and TRBJ1-5; maybe TRBD1 (5 bases). The CDR3 totals 16 residues. V lost 5 bases, J lost 0 bases, and 14 bases lay in between. CDR1 MNHEY and CDR2 SMNVEV come from the germline V gene (reference sequence). Here the CDR3 reads CASSTQTVYSNQPQHF. Here the CDR3 DNA reads TGTGCCAGCAGTACCCAGACAGTCTATAGCAATCAGCCCCAGCATTTT.

This clonotype turned up a few times. The chain couples TRBV20-1 to TRBJ1-1, with 8 bases lining up with TRBD1. Germline V CDR1 and CDR2: DFQATT, SNEGSKA (reference sequence). With V trimmed by 0 bases and J by 6 bases, 3 bases remained unmatched. The CDR3 sequence is 13 residues long. CDR3 nucleotides: TGCAGTGCTAGAGATCCGACAGGGGCTGAAGCTTTCTTT. It specifies CSARDPTGAEAFF.

This sequence joins TRBV7-8 and TRBJ1-2; D unresolved. There are 15 residues in the CDR3. Germline V CDR1 and CDR2: SGHVS, FQNEAQ. Between the trimmed V and J ends, which lost 1 base and 4 bases, there was a span of 13 bases. CDR3 loop: CASSLDIRRTYGYTF. As DNA, the CDR3 is TGTGCCAGCAGCTTAGATATCCGGCGGACCTATGGCTACACCTTC.

The chain is built from TRBV9 and TRBJ2-4; 9 bases agree with TRBD1. CDR1 and CDR2 from the germline V gene are SGDLS and YYNGEE. The CDR3 runs 17 residues. With V trimmed by 0 bases and J by 3 bases, 7 bases remained unmatched. CDR3 sequence reads: CASSVDGTGKGKNIQYF. The DNA of the CDR3 is TGTGCCAGCAGCGTAGACGGGACAGGGAAAGGCAAAAACATTCAGTACTTC.

The chain has TRBV28 and TRBJ2-7; 8 bases fit TRBD1. Germline V gene sequence: CDR1 MDHEN, CDR2 SYDVKM. This CDR3 has 13 amino acids. The V gene end was trimmed by 3 bases and the J gene end by 5 bases; junction bases not matched to a gene: 3. Here the CDR3 reads CASSFYRGDEQYF. CDR3 nucleotides: TGTGCCAGCAGTTTCTACAGGGGGGACGAGCAGTACTTC.